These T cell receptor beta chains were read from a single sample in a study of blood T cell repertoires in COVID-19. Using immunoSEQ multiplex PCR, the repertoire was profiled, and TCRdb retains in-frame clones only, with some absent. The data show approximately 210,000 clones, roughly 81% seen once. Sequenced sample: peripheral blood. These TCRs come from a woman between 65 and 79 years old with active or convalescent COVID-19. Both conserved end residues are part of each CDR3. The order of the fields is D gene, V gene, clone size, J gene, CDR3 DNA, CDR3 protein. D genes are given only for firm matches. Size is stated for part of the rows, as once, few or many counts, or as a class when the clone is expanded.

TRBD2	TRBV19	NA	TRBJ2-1	TGTGCCAGTAGAAGCCTAGCGGGGTCCTACAATGAGCAGTTCTTC	CASRSLAGSYNEQFF
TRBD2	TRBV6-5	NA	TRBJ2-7	TGTGCCAGCAGTAGGACTAGCGGGCAATACGAGCAGTACTTC	CASSRTSGQYEQYF
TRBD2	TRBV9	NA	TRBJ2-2	TGTGCCAGCAGCGCCAGCGGGAGGGCGGTCACCGGGGAGCTGTTTTTT	CASSASGRAVTGELFF
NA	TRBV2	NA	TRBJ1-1	TGTGCCAGCAGGGTACAGGGGAACACTGAAGCTTTCTTT	CASRVQGNTEAFF
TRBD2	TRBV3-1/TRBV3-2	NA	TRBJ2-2	TGTGCCAGCAGGCCTCGCGGGGGGAATGGGTTCAGTAAAGGGAACACCGGGGAGCTGTTTTTT	CASRPRGGNGFSKGNTGELFF
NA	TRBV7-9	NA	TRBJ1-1	TGTGCCAGCAGCCTCCTGATGGGCCCTGAAGCTTTCTTT	CASSLLMGPEAFF
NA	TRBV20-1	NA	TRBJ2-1	TGCAGTGCTAGTTACTACCAGAAGCAGTTCTTC	CSASYYQKQFF
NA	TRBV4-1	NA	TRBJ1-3	TGCGCCAGCAGCCTAATATATCAGGGGACTGGAAACACCATATATTTT	CASSLIYQGTGNTIYF
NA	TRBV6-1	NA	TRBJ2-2	TGTGCCAGCAGTGAAAATCGGGGTTCGGGCGGGGAGCTGTTTTTT	CASSENRGSGGELFF
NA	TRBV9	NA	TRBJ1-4	TGTGCCAGCAGCCCTCGACTGCTACCTAATGAAAAACTGTTTTTT	CASSPRLLPNEKLFF
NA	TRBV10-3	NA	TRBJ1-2	TGTGCCATCAGTGCCGGGGGGCCAGGGGTGGCTGGCTACACCTTC	CAISAGGPGVAGYTF
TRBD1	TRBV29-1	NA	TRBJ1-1	TGCAGCATCCGACAGGGGGCCAGTGAAGCTTTCTTT	CSIRQGASEAFF
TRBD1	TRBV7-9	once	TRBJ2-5	TGTGCCAGCAGCTTGAGACAGGGGGTGCGGGAGACCCAGTACTTC	CASSLRQGVRETQYF